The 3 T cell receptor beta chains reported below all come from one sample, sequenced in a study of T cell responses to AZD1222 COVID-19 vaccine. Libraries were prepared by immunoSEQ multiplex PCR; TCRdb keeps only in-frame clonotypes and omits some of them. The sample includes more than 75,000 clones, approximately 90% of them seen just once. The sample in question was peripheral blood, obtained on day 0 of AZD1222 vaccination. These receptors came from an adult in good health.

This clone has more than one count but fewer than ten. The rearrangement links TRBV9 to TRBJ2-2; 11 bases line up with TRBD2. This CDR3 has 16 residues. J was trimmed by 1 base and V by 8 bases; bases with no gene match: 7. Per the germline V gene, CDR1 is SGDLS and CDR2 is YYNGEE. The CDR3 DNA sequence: TGTGCCAGATACGGGACTAGCGGACGGAACACCGGGGAGCTGTTTTTT. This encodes CARYGTSGRNTGELFF.

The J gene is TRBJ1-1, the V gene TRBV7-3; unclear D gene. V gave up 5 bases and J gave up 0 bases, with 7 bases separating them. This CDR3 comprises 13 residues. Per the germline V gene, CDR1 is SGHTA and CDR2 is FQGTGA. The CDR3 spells CASSAAMNTEAFF. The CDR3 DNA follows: TGTGCCAGCAGCGCCGCGATGAACACTGAAGCTTTCTTT.

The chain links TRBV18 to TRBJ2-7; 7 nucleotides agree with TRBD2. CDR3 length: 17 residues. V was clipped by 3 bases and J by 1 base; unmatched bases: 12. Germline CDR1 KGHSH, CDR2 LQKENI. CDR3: CASSPPGKGGASYEQYF. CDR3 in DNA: TGTGCCAGCTCACCGCCGGGGAAGGGAGGGGCTTCCTACGAGCAGTACTTC. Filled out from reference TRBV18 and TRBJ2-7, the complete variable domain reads NAGVMQNPRHLVRRRGQEARLRCSPMKGHSHVYWYRQLPEEGLKFMVYLQKENIIDESGMPKERFSAEFPKEGPSILRIQQVVRGDSAAYFCASSPPGKGGASYEQYFGPGTRLTVT.